This note documents a single T cell receptor (beta chain) sequence. Data came from immunoSEQ multiplex PCR; TCRdb stores just in-frame clones and leaves some out. The repertoire holds some 280,000 clones, with 89% as singletons. The data stem from a study of blood T cell repertoires in COVID-19. Across the study: From T cells, B-cell-depleted T cells, or PBMCs came the material, which was cDNA or gDNA.

This CDR3 spans 11 amino acids. Germline CDR1 SGHRS, CDR2 YFSETQ. The V end was cut by 0 bases, the J end by 9 bases, with 6 bases between. This chain uses TRBV5-1 with TRBJ2-5; TRBD1 is a possible D gene (5 bases). The TCR originated in a woman in her fifties or sixties with acute or convalescent COVID-19. The source material was peripheral blood. CDR3 in DNA: TGCGCCAGCAGCTTGGAGGGGTCCCAGTACTTC. The encoded protein is CASSLEGSQYF. Supplemented by reference TRBV5-1 and TRBJ2-5, the full variable domain reads KAGVTQTPRYLIKTRGQQVTLSCSPISGHRSVSWYQQTPGQGLQFLFEYFSETQRNKGNFPGRFSGRQFSNSRSEMNVSTLELGDSALYLCASSLEGSQYFGPGTRLLVL.